The 29 T cell receptor beta chains below come from one sample, sequenced in a study of blood T cell repertoires in COVID-19. This table comes from immunoSEQ multiplex PCR, and its TCRdb copy is limited to in-frame clones, with some not included. The sample lists roughly 380,000 clones; roughly nine tenths were seen once. Material for sequencing was peripheral blood. The receptors stem from a woman in her fifties or sixties with COVID-19, enrolled during active disease.

For this clone: The limits of the CDR3 on the DNA are not certain, so only TCRdb's listed CDR3 is given. The chain links TRBV28 to TRBJ1-1. The CDR3 contains 12 residues when both ends are counted. Germline V gene lookup returns CDR1 MDHEN and CDR2 SYDVKM. CDR3 protein: CASTFGSSEAFF.

The CDR3 region has the DNA TGTGCCAGCAGTGAATTCTATGCCCTCCACTTT. This encodes CASSEFYALHF. The chain has TRBV6-1 and TRBJ1-6, with no clear D. CDR1 and CDR2 from the germline V gene are MNHNS and SASEGT. V lost 2 bases to trimming and J lost 14 bases, with 7 bases between them. The CDR3 extends over 11 amino acids.

J is TRBJ2-5 and V is TRBV6-5, with TRBD2 identical over 7 bases. Germline V gene lookup returns CDR1 MNHEY and CDR2 SVGAGI. V trimming: 2 bases; J trimming: 1 base; junction bases outside the gene matches: 1. This CDR3 has 14 amino acids. Written as DNA, the CDR3 is TGTGCCAGCAGTTACGGACTAGTCCAAGAGACCCAGTACTTC. It codes for CASSYGLVQETQYF.

The gene calls are TRBV6-1 and TRBJ1-1, with 9 bases matching TRBD1. This CDR3 has 14 amino acids. Germline CDR1 is MNHNS and CDR2 is SASEGT. The junction had 2 bases not matched to a gene; V was cut back by 2 bases and J by 4 bases. CDR3 sequence reads: CASSERGQGTEAFF. The DNA for the CDR3 is TGTGCCAGCAGTGAAAGGGGACAGGGCACTGAAGCTTTCTTT.

The chain joins TRBV5-6 to TRBJ1-5; D unresolved. CDR3 length: 16 residues. Germline V gene data show CDR1 as SGHDT and CDR2 as YYEEEE. Trimming removed 4 bases from V and 2 bases from J, with 16 bases in between. The chain's CDR3 is CASSSRRGKGNQPQHF. In DNA form, the CDR3 reads TGTGCCAGCAGCAGCCGCCGCGGGAAGGGCAATCAGCCCCAGCATTTT.

The chain joins TRBV19 to TRBJ1-6; TRBD1 matches 7 bases. V lost 5 bases and J lost 4; bases outside the gene matches: 14. Germline CDR1 reads LNHDA; CDR2 reads SQIVND (reference sequence). CDR3 length: 18 residues. The CDR3 region has the DNA TGTGCCAGTAGTGCAGACAGGGATGCGGCCGCTTATAATTCACCCCTCCACTTT. Its protein is CASSADRDAAAYNSPLHF.

The chain uses TRBV2 and TRBJ1-1; D perhaps matches TRBD1 (6 bases). The germline CDR1 and CDR2 sequences are SNHLY and FYNNEI. The CDR3 is made up of 14 amino acids. With 3 bases removed from V and 0 bases from J, the gap between germline ends came to 8 bases. DNA of the CDR3: TGTGCCAGCAGTGATCAGGGGATGAACACTGAAGCTTTCTTT. Translation: CASSDQGMNTEAFF.

The V call is TRBV9, the J call TRBJ1-3; 7 positions match TRBD1. The trim removed 0 bases at V and 4 bases at J, leaving 4 bases unmatched. Germline V gene data show CDR1 as SGDLS and CDR2 as YYNGEE. This CDR3 region has 15 residues. The CDR3 here is CASSVDVGGGNTIYF. The CDR3 nucleotides read TGTGCCAGCAGCGTAGATGTAGGGGGCGGAAACACCATATATTTT.

Only one count was recorded for this clone. V usage is TRBV2 and J usage is TRBJ2-2; a weak D match, TRBD2 (6 bases). CDR1 is SNHLY and CDR2 is FYNNEI in the germline V gene. The CDR3 is made up of 15 amino acids. V lost 4 bases, J lost 7 bases, and 16 bases lay in between. CDR3 region: CASSVGLRRIGELFF. CDR3 DNA sequence: TGTGCCAGCAGTGTGGGACTCCGGAGAATCGGGGAGCTGTTTTTT.

The chain joins TRBV5-1 to TRBJ1-3; D remains unclear. V was trimmed by 0 bases and J by 0 bases, leaving 10 bases between them. CDR1 is SGHRS and CDR2 is YFSETQ in the germline V gene. CDR3 size: 16 residues. The CDR3 coding sequence is TGCGCCAGCAGCTTGGGGTCAACCTACTCTGGAAACACCATATATTTT. Protein product: CASSLGSTYSGNTIYF.

The chain has TRBV2 and TRBJ1-5; D perhaps matches TRBD1 (5 bases). Germline V CDR1 and CDR2: SNHLY, FYNNEI. Trimming stripped 7 bases from V and 1 base from J, with 11 bases between. The CDR3 runs to 14 residues. The DNA of the CDR3 is TGTGCCAGCAAGGCACAGGTGAGCAATCAGCCCCAGCATTTT. Its protein is CASKAQVSNQPQHF.

This chain links TRBV6-1 with TRBJ1-5; 9 bases map to TRBD1. V gave up 3 bases and J gave up 7 bases; unmatched junction bases: 7. Germline V gene data show CDR1 as MNHNS and CDR2 as SASEGT. The CDR3 loop spans 15 amino acids. The CDR3 reads CASSETYTGGQPQHF. As DNA, the CDR3 is TGTGCCAGCAGTGAGACTTATACAGGGGGCCAGCCCCAGCATTTT.

The rearrangement uses TRBV6-5 and TRBJ1-1, with D maybe TRBD1 (5 bases). There are 15 residues in the CDR3. Trimming pared 6 bases from V and 4 bases from J, leaving 18 bases between. CDR1 MNHEY and CDR2 SVGAGI come from the germline V gene. DNA for the CDR3: TGTGCCAGCAGCTTATCCGACCCAAGGGGCACTGAAGCTTTCTTT. This encodes CASSLSDPRGTEAFF.

This rearrangement joins TRBV24-1 to TRBJ1-2; D is uncertain. Trimming removed 3 bases at V and 4 bases at J, with 14 bases between. This CDR3 has 15 residues. The germline V gene encodes CDR1 KGHDR and CDR2 SFDVKD. CDR3 loop: CATSDPYGGVYGYTF. The CDR3 DNA sequence: TGTGCCACCAGTGATCCTTACGGCGGGGTCTATGGCTACACCTTC.

The chain employs TRBV27 and TRBJ1-5; 7 bases match TRBD1. The CDR3 is 15 amino acids. Per germline, CDR1 MNHEY and CDR2 SMNVEV (reference sequence). Unmatched junction bases numbered 6, after V lost 4 bases and J lost 3 bases. This chain's CDR3 is CASSSARGVNQPQHF. For the CDR3, the DNA is TGTGCCAGCAGTTCAGCCAGGGGGGTCAATCAGCCCCAGCATTTT.

V is TRBV7-9 and J is TRBJ1-3; D is uncertain. Germline-derived CDR1 and CDR2 are SEHNR and FQNEAQ (reference sequence). The V gene lost 6 bases and the J gene lost 0 bases, with 9 bases spanning the gap. There are 14 residues in the CDR3. CDR3 coding DNA: TGTGCCAGCAGACCGGGGAACTCTGGAAACACCATATATTTT. Translation gives CASRPGNSGNTIYF.

This chain uses TRBV24-1 with TRBJ2-5; 7 nucleotides agree with TRBD2. The CDR3 spans 13 residues. Germline CDR1 and CDR2: KGHDR and SFDVKD. With V trimmed by 7 bases and J by 5 bases, 6 bases remained unmatched. CDR3 nucleotides: TGTGCCACCAGCTCCCCCGGGGGGGAGACCCAGTACTTC. As protein: CATSSPGGETQYF.

This clone was seen a handful of times. The CDR3 DNA sequence: TGCGCCAGCAGCTTGGGAGGGAAGTCCGACGAGCAGTACTTC. Its protein product is CASSLGGKSDEQYF. V is TRBV5-1 and J is TRBJ2-7, with a tentative D call TRBD2 (5 bases). The CDR3 runs 14 residues. The germline CDR1 and CDR2 sequences are SGHRS and YFSETQ. V was shortened by 0 bases and J by 5 bases, with 12 bases between the two germline ends.

CDR3: CASLRGWDQETQYF. CDR3 nucleotides: TGTGCCAGCCTCCGGGGGTGGGACCAAGAGACCCAGTACTTC. The V gene is TRBV5-5, the J gene TRBJ2-5; D is perhaps TRBD2 (6 bases). The CDR3 contains 14 residues. The V gene's germline CDR1 is SGHKS and CDR2 YYEKEE (reference sequence). V lost 7 bases and J lost 0, with 13 bases in between.

The chain uses TRBV7-2 and TRBJ1-2; D perhaps matches TRBD1 (5 bases). The CDR3 length is 15 residues. V was clipped by 5 bases and J by 4 bases, with 17 bases between them. In germline, CDR1 is SGHTA, CDR2 FQGNSA. CDR3 nucleotide sequence: TGTGCCAGCAGCCCCGCAGGGATCGGAAGCTATGGCTACACCTTC. It specifies CASSPAGIGSYGYTF.

The chain couples TRBV19 to TRBJ1-1, with D hard to call. This CDR3 is built from 13 residues. The V end lost 7 bases, the J end lost 1 base, and 10 bases lay between the germline ends. Per germline, CDR1 LNHDA and CDR2 SQIVND (reference sequence). In DNA form, the CDR3 reads TGTGCCAGTAACCTCCGGGAGAACACTGAAGCTTTCTTT. Encoded protein: CASNLRENTEAFF.

The chain links TRBV12-1 to TRBJ1-4. TRBV12-1 corresponds to a pseudogene. The CDR3 consists of 21 residues. The CDR3 sequence is CASSHPWGGPLPAPTNEKLFF. In DNA, the CDR3 is TGTGCCAGCAGCCACCCCTGGGGGGGACCATTACCAGCCCCAACTAATGAAAAACTGTTTTTT.

The chain joins TRBV28 to TRBJ2-7; 7 bases align to TRBD1. The CDR3 runs to 15 residues. The junction had 8 bases not matched to a gene; V was cut back by 6 bases and J by 0 bases. The V gene's germline CDR1 is MDHEN and CDR2 SYDVKM. In DNA form, the CDR3 reads TGTGCCAGCAGAATGGGACAGTTAATCTCCTACGAGCAGTACTTC. This codes for CASRMGQLISYEQYF.

This rearrangement joins TRBV7-8 to TRBJ1-1; D uncertain. The CDR3 sequence is 13 residues long. Germline V gives CDR1 SGHVS, CDR2 FQNEAQ. Trimming stripped 1 base from V and 11 bases from J, with 14 bases between. CDR3 in DNA: TGTGCCAGCAGCTTAGACCCCATCCTACTGGCTTTCTTT. Translated: CASSLDPILLAFF.

This clone was observed once. The V and J genes are TRBV5-4 and TRBJ1-1, with 9 bases lining up with TRBD1. Germline V CDR1 and CDR2: SGHNT, YYREEE (reference sequence). The CDR3 consists of 17 residues. V lost 2 bases to trimming and J lost 0 bases; unmatched junction nucleotides: 8. The CDR3 reads CASSFGGQGGMNTEAFF. The CDR3 DNA is TGTGCCAGCAGCTTTGGGGGACAGGGAGGCATGAACACTGAAGCTTTCTTT.

CDR3 sequence reads: CASSASRTGRSPLHF. CDR3 nucleotide sequence: TGTGCCAGCAGCGCATCCCGGACAGGTCGGTCACCCCTCCACTTT. The chain couples TRBV7-3 to TRBJ1-6, with 7 bases aligning to TRBD1. V dropped 5 bases and J dropped 10; count of bases not matched to a gene: 11. CDR3 length: 15 amino acids. Germline CDR1 and CDR2: SGHTA and FQGTGA.

The chain is built from TRBV3-1 (or the pseudogene TRBV3-2) and TRBJ1-4, with 11 bases identical to TRBD1. Germline values: CDR1 LGHDT, CDR2 YNNKEL (reference sequence). The V and J ends lost 10 bases and 5 bases, in that order; junction bases with no gene match: 6. This CDR3 has 14 residues. The CDR3 sequence is CATRDRGKNEKLFF. As DNA, the CDR3 is TGTGCCACTCGGGACAGGGGGAAAAATGAAAAACTGTTTTTT.

With regard to this clone: The identical CDR3 is also encoded by other nucleotide sequences in the sample. This chain links TRBV5-1 with TRBJ1-5; D remains unclear. Germline V gene lookup returns CDR1 SGHRS and CDR2 YFSETQ. The CDR3 extends over 15 amino acids. Trimming pared 0 bases from V and 3 bases from J, leaving 10 bases between. The chain's CDR3 is CASSLEGGLNQPQHF. CDR3 sequence (DNA): TGCGCCAGCAGCTTGGAAGGTGGACTCAATCAGCCCCAGCATTTT.

CDR3 sequence (DNA): TGTGCCAGCAGCCACACGGGACAGAGCACAGATACGCAGTATTTT. Its protein is CASSHTGQSTDTQYF. The rearrangement uses TRBV4-2 and TRBJ2-3, with 7 bases that match TRBD1. CDR3 length equals 15 residues. With 3 bases clipped from V and 0 bases from J, the junction kept 3 bases outside the gene matches. Germline-derived CDR1 and CDR2 are LGHNA and YNFKEQ.